Described below is a single T cell receptor (beta chain) sequence and its context. Its antigen remains unknown. This specimen belongs to a study of cytomegalovirus exposure and HLA in healthy donors. Study conclusions and caveats: Whilst most TCR sequences proved rare, a subset of public TCRs occurred across many donors. The authors enumerated 150 to 200 TCR beta chains as linked to cytomegalovirus. In vitro work confirmed that three CMV-associated chains recognize CMV antigens.

Measured with immunoSEQ multiplex PCR; TCRdb has only the in-frame clones, and not every one. The sample consists of approximately 44,000 clones, 88% of them appearing once. The CDR3 length is 13 residues. V lost 3 bases and J lost 6, with 11 bases in between. In germline, CDR1 is MDHEN, CDR2 SYDVKM. The specimen sequenced was PBMCs. The chain is built from TRBV28 and TRBJ1-2; TRBD1 might be the D (6 bases). The source is a woman in her twenties or thirties in good health and CMV-seronegative. CDR3 bases: TGTGCCAGCAGTTTCGGGCAGGGGAATGGCTACACCTTC. It specifies CASSFGQGNGYTF.